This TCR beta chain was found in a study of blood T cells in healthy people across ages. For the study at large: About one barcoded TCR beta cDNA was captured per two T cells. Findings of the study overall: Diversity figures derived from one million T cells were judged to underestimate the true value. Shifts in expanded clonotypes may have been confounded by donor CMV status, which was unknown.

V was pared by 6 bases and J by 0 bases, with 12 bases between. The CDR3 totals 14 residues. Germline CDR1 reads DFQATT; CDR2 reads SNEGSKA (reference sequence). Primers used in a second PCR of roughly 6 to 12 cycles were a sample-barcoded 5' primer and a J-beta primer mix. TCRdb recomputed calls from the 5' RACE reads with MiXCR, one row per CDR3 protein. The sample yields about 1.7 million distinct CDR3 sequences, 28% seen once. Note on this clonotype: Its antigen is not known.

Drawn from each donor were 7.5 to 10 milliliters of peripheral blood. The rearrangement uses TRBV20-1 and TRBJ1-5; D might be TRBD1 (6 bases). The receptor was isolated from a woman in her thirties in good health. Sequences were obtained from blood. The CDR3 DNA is TGCAGTGCCCGAGGGGGACATAGCAATCAGCCCCAGCATTTT. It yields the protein CSARGGHSNQPQHF.